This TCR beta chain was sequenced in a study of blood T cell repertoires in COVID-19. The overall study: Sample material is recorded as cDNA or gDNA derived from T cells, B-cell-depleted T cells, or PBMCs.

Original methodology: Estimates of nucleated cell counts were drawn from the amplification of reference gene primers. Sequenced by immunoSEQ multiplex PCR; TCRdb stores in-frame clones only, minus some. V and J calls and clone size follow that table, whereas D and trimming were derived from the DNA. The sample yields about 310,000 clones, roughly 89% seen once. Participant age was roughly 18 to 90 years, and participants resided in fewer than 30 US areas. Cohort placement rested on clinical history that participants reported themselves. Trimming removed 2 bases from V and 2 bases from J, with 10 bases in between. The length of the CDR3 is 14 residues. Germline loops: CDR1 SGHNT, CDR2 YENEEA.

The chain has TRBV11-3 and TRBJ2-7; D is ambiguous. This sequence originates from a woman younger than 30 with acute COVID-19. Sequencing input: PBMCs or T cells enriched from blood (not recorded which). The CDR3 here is CASSLSGKPYEQYF. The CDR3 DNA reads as TGTGCCAGCAGCTTATCCGGTAAGCCCTACGAGCAGTACTTC.